This T cell receptor beta chain emerged from a study of blood T cell repertoires in COVID-19 (TCRdb year 2020). Concerning the study at large: Collaborator samples came from the United States, Italy and Spain and covered acute and convalescent phases of COVID-19. The prospective study material was composed of cDNA or gDNA derived from T cells, B-cell-depleted T cells, or PBMCs. Deeply sampled blood TCRbeta repertoires from subjects exposed to, actively infected with, or recovered from COVID-19 were included in the dataset. A freely available public database, intended as a resource for researchers studying the immune response to SARS-CoV-2, is where the repertoires were released. The samples were drawn from the first 160 participants of the ongoing ImmuneRACE study and from more than 1,000 subjects provided by 6 global collaborators. Nearly every sample came with metadata listing a de-identified subject ID, COVID-19 status, age in years and sex. Where available, HLA class I and class II types were obtained from metadata supplied by the sample provider rather than from assay-based typing. What the authors observed across the whole study: The quantity of clinical and demographic metadata differed by source and by participant and was supplied without curation.

Participants in the prospective study were aged about 18 to 89 years, lived in some 24 United States geographic areas, and enrolled through a virtual design. Cohort assignment in the prospective study relied on participant-reported clinical history from a screening survey and a study questionnaire. Recovered participants in ImmuneRACE Cohort 3 were defined as having two consecutive negative NP/OP PCR tests, clearance from a healthcare professional, or resolution of symptoms. In the prospective study, whole blood, serum and a nasopharyngeal or oropharyngeal swab were collected from each participant by mobile phlebotomists. Additional blood draws and questionnaires over an approximately 2-month period could optionally be provided by prospective study participants. Prospective study blood samples were shipped either frozen or at room temperature before DNA extraction. From a lookup of the germline V gene, CDR1 and CDR2 are MDHEN and SYDVKM. Spanning cysteine to phenylalanine, the CDR3 consists of 17 amino acids. CDR3 DNA only is kept here, 51 bases in frame from base 1. The germline V end is reduced by 3 bases and the J end by 5 bases; junction bases left unmatched: 11.

TCRbeta CDR3 regions were amplified from genomic DNA by means of the immunoSEQ Assay, a bias-controlled multiplex PCR. Per the source publication's procedure: Within the assay, amplification of reference gene primers was used to estimate how many nucleated cells each sample contained. To quantify the absolute abundance of each unique TCRbeta CDR3 rearrangement, sequence reads were collapsed and filtered. For each sample, productive Simpson clonality was calculated as the square root of Simpson's diversity index over productive rearrangements. TCRdb's version of the immuneACCESS table is confined to in-frame rearrangements and falls short of the full clone set. An unresolved V gene accounts for under half of the shortfall where checked; the remainder is of unknown origin. The D gene and trimming were derived from the DNA, and the V and J assignments and clone size from that table. This sample gives 350,000 or so clones in total; more than 75% of them show up just once. In total, the top ten clones hold 1% of the sample.

On this clone itself: Its specific antigen is unknown. Per-nucleotide qualities are absent, and no much larger clonotype sits a single base away.

The chain is assembled from TRBV28 and TRBJ2-2, and 8 junction bases match TRBD1. The sequence was collected from a woman aged 30 to 39 who had recovered from COVID-19. Sample: PBMCs or T cells enriched from blood (not recorded which). CDR3 region: CASSLTLGQGKTGELFF. The sequenced DNA is TGTGCCAGCAGTTTGACTTTAGGACAGGGTAAGACCGGGGAGCTGTTTTTT.